The clone carrying this T cell receptor (beta chain) occurred a few times. Its cognate antigen is unknown. The CDR3 has 16 amino acids. The V and J ends lost 5 bases and 4 bases respectively, with 23 bases between them. The germline gives CDR1 DFQATT, CDR2 SNEGSKA (reference sequence). TCRdb reanalysed the reads using MiXCR and keeps one entry per CDR3 protein. The data contain 85,000 to 120,000 distinct CDR3 sequences, about 15% of them singletons. This record comes from a study of T cell repertoires in cytomegalovirus infection. Study in general: Signatures in public TCR beta sequences pointed to both CMV infection and matching HLA type.

Whole-study results and caveats: Public TCR beta family frequency separated CMV-and-HLA carriers, including in an independent cohort. In two of eight donors, the top clonotype was HLA-C-restricted CMV-specific.

This TCR derives from a human donor in good health (CMV status not recorded). Some clones in this sample may be carry-over from other donors' samples. The sample was PBMCs. The chain uses TRBV20-1 and TRBJ2-5; D might be TRBD2 (7 bases). This chain's CDR3 is CSAALRGRGPLETQYF. The CDR3 DNA reads as TGCAGTGCTGCCCTCCGTGGGCGGGGGCCCCTAGAGACCCAGTACTTC.